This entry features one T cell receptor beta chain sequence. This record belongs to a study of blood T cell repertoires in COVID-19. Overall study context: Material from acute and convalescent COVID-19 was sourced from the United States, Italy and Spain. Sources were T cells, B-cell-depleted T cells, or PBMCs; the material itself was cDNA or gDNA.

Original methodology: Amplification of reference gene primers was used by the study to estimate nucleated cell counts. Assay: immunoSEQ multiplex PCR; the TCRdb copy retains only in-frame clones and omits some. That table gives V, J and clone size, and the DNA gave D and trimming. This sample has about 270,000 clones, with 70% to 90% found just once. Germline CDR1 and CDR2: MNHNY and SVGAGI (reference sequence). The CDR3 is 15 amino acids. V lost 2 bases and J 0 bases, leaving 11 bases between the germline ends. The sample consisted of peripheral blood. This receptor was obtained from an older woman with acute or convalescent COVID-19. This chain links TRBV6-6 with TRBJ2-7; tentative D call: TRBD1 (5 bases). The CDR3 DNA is TGTGCCAGCAGTTACCTGGGGCCGTCCTCCTACGAGCAGTACTTC. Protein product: CASSYLGPSSYEQYF.